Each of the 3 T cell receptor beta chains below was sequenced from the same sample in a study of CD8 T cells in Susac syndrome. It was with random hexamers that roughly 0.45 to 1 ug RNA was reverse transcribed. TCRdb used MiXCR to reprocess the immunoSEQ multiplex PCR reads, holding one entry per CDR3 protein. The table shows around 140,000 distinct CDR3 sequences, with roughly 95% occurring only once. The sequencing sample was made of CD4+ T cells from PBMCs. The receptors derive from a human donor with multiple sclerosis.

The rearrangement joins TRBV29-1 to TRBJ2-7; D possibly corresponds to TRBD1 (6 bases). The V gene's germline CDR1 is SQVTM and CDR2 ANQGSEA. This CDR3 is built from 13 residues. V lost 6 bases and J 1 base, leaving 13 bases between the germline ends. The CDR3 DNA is TGCAGCGTCCTCCCCGGACAGTCCTACGAGCAGTACTTC. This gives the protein CSVLPGQSYEQYF.

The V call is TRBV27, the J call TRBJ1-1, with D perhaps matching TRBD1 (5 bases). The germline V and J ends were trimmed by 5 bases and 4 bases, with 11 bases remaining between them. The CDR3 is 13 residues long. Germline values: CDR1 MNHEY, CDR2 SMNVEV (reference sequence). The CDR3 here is CASSPRVGTEAFF. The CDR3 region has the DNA TGTGCCAGCAGTCCCAGGGTGGGCACTGAAGCTTTCTTT.

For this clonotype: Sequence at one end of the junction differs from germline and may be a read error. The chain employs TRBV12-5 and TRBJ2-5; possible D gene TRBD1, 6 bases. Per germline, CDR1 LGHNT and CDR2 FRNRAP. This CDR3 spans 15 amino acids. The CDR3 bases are TGTGCTAGTGGCTTGGGGGACACCCCTCGAGAGACCCAGTACTTC. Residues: CASGLGDTPRETQYF.